This T cell receptor (beta chain) was retrieved from a study of blood T cell repertoires in COVID-19. On the study more broadly: In each case, the material was cDNA or gDNA derived from T cells, B-cell-depleted T cells, or PBMCs.

Participants were aged roughly 18 to 100 years from 20 to 30 US areas. Clinical history as reported by participants underpinned cohort assignment. V dropped 3 bases and J dropped 0 bases, with 8 bases sitting between them. The CDR3 length is 14 residues. Germline V CDR1 and CDR2: GTSNPN, SVGIG (reference sequence). TCRdb's table, derived via immunoSEQ multiplex PCR, lists solely in-frame clones and lacks some. The repertoire holds around 300,000 clones, with 88% as singletons. This TCR derives from a woman between 50 and 59 years old who had recovered from COVID-19. The chain recombines TRBV30 with TRBJ1-4, with D possibly TRBD1 on 5 matching bases. The sample taken for sequencing was PBMCs or T cells enriched from blood (not recorded which). The CDR3 here is CAWSDSPTNEKLFF. The CDR3 nucleotides are TGTGCCTGGAGCGACAGCCCAACTAATGAAAAACTGTTTTTT. The full variable domain, with the rest looked up from reference TRBV30 and TRBJ1-4, is SQTIHQWPATLVQPVGSPLSLECTVEGTSNPNLYWYRQAAGRGLQLLFYSVGIGQISSEVPQNLSASRPQDRQFILSSKKLLLSDSGFYLCAWSDSPTNEKLFFGSGTQLSVL.